A selection of T cell receptor beta chains follows, all from one sample in a study of control samples from healthy donors and cancer patients. This table comes from immunoSEQ multiplex PCR, and its TCRdb copy is limited to in-frame clones, with some not included. The table lists fewer than 90,000 clones, 85% to 90% of them singletons. The sample consisted of PBMCs. The source is a woman in her sixties with head and neck cancer. CDR3s include the opening cysteine and the closing phenylalanine or tryptophan. The D gene is left open where the match is weak. The size entry is marked missing in some rows and otherwise reads once, few, many or a size class.

abundance	v_gene	d_gene	j_gene	CDR3aa	CDR3nt
NA	TRBV7-9	NA	TRBJ2-1	CASSPSLRQGLNEQFF	TGTGCCAGCAGCCCCAGTTTAAGACAGGGACTCAATGAGCAGTTCTTC
NA	TRBV6-5	NA	TRBJ1-5	CASVASNQPQHF	TGTGCCAGCGTGGCCAGCAATCAGCCCCAGCATTTT
NA	TRBV27	NA	TRBJ1-2	CASSFSGREGYTF	TGTGCCAGCAGTTTTTCAGGGAGAGAAGGCTACACCTTC
NA	TRBV19	NA	TRBJ2-1	CASKFVGRNEQFF	TGTGCCAGCAAATTCGTGGGAAGGAATGAGCAGTTCTTC
NA	TRBV7-6	TRBD1	TRBJ2-5	CASSSPRGQGQETQYF	TGTGCCAGCAGCTCCCCCCGTGGACAGGGGCAAGAGACCCAGTACTTC
once	TRBV28	TRBD2	TRBJ2-1	CASSLTSGYRSEQFF	TGTGCCAGCAGTTTAACTAGCGGGTATCGTTCTGAGCAGTTCTTC
NA	TRBV19	NA	TRBJ2-7	CASSSSASSYEQYF	TGTGCCAGTAGTTCTAGCGCCAGCTCCTACGAGCAGTACTTC
NA	TRBV4-2	NA	TRBJ2-2	CASSQDNRGTGELFF	TGTGCCAGCAGCCAAGATAATAGAGGTACCGGGGAGCTGTTTTTT
NA	TRBV19	TRBD2	TRBJ2-1	CASSKTSGSYNEQFF	TGTGCCAGTTCGAAAACTAGCGGGAGCTACAATGAGCAGTTCTTC
NA	TRBV5-4	NA	TRBJ2-1	CASSFRDGNNEQFF	TGTGCCAGCAGCTTCCGGGACGGAAACAATGAGCAGTTCTTC
NA	TRBV9	NA	TRBJ1-5	CASSGPGRNQPQHF	TGTGCCAGCAGCGGACCAGGGCGCAATCAGCCCCAGCATTTT
NA	TRBV6-5	NA	TRBJ1-5	CASSRDRGQPQHF	TGTGCCAGCAGCCGAGATCGCGGTCAGCCCCAGCATTTT
NA	TRBV11-2	NA	TRBJ1-1	CASSLAGNTEAFF	TGTGCCAGCAGCTTAGCAGGGAACACTGAAGCTTTCTTT
NA	TRBV28	NA	TRBJ2-7	CASSYPGQDHEQYF	TGTGCCAGCAGTTACCCGGGGCAAGACCACGAGCAGTACTTC
few	TRBV7-2	TRBD1	TRBJ2-1	CASSSIVTGTGYNEQFF	TGTGCCAGCAGCTCCATCGTCACCGGGACAGGGTACAATGAGCAGTTCTTC
NA	TRBV3-1/TRBV3-2	NA	TRBJ2-5	CASSQSAVQETQYF	TGTGCCAGCAGCCAATCGGCTGTTCAAGAGACCCAGTACTTC
NA	TRBV4-1	NA	TRBJ2-6	CASSQGRQGSSGANVLTF	TGCGCCAGCAGCCAAGGGCGGCAAGGGAGCTCTGGGGCCAACGTCCTGACTTTC
once	TRBV6-5	NA	TRBJ2-5	CASSYSTPQGTQYF	TGTGCCAGCAGTTACTCGACCCCACAGGGGACCCAGTACTTC
NA	TRBV5-5	TRBD1	TRBJ2-1	CASSFAGGSYNEQFF	TGTGCCAGCAGCTTCGCAGGGGGCTCCTACAATGAGCAGTTCTTC
once	TRBV7-9	TRBD1	TRBJ1-2	CASRTNLTGGYGYTF	TGTGCCAGCAGAACAAACCTGACAGGGGGATATGGCTACACCTTC
once	TRBV11-2	TRBD1	TRBJ2-1	CASSFDRGNEQFF	TGTGCCAGCAGCTTTGACAGGGGCAATGAGCAGTTCTTC
NA	TRBV6-6	NA	TRBJ2-2	CASGVAGELFF	TGTGCCAGCGGAGTCGCCGGGGAGCTGTTTTTT
NA	TRBV5-5	TRBD2	TRBJ2-5	CASSLVLAGGQETQYF	TGTGCCAGCAGCTTGGTTCTAGCGGGAGGGCAGGAGACCCAGTACTTC
NA	TRBV2	NA	TRBJ2-5	CASGVSWTGRETQYF	TGTGCCAGCGGGGTCAGCTGGACGGGACGGGAGACCCAGTACTTC
NA	TRBV19	NA	TRBJ2-1	CASSIRPATTNSYNEQFF	TGTGCCAGTAGTATACGGCCGGCGACTACCAACTCCTACAATGAGCAGTTCTTC
NA	TRBV29-1	TRBD1	TRBJ2-3	CSVRQGSTDTQYF	TGCAGCGTTAGACAGGGGAGCACAGATACGCAGTATTTT
NA	TRBV7-9	NA	TRBJ2-3	CASSPTRAASTDTQYF	TGTGCCAGCAGCCCAACCCGCGCGGCAAGCACAGATACGCAGTATTTT
NA	TRBV24-1	TRBD2	TRBJ2-1	CATSGRTRASGTSGSGAYNEQFF	TGTGCCACCAGCGGACGGACAAGAGCCTCCGGGACTAGCGGGTCCGGCGCTTACAATGAGCAGTTCTTC
once	TRBV11-2	NA	TRBJ1-1	CASSLAGVNTEAFF	TGTGCCAGCAGCTTAGCGGGGGTGAACACTGAAGCTTTCTTT
NA	TRBV7-3	TRBD1	TRBJ2-6	CASGTGGSGANVLTF	TGTGCCAGCGGGACAGGGGGCTCTGGGGCCAACGTCCTGACTTTC
NA	TRBV10-3	TRBD1	TRBJ1-1	CAISVEGAGNTEAFF	TGTGCCATCAGTGTAGAGGGGGCCGGGAACACTGAAGCTTTCTTT
NA	TRBV5-5	TRBD1	TRBJ2-2	CASGQGARNTGELFF	TGTGCCAGCGGACAGGGGGCCCGGAACACCGGGGAGCTGTTTTTT
NA	TRBV5-6	NA	TRBJ2-6	CASSVQVSGANVLTF	TGTGCCAGCAGCGTACAGGTCTCTGGGGCCAACGTCCTGACTTTC
NA	TRBV5-1	NA	TRBJ1-2	CASSQGLLAYGYTF	TGCGCCAGCAGCCAGGGCCTACTCGCCTATGGCTACACCTTC
once	TRBV7-2	TRBD2	TRBJ2-7	CASSLGLAGAGHEQYF	TGTGCCAGCAGCTTGGGTTTAGCGGGAGCCGGGCACGAGCAGTACTTC
NA	TRBV28	NA	TRBJ1-2	CASSLGGALLGYTF	TGTGCCAGCAGTTTGGGGGGGGCTTTGCTGGGCTACACCTTC
NA	TRBV10-3	TRBD2	TRBJ2-7	CAISEGTSSHEQYF	TGTGCCATCAGTGAGGGGACTAGCTCCCACGAGCAGTACTTC